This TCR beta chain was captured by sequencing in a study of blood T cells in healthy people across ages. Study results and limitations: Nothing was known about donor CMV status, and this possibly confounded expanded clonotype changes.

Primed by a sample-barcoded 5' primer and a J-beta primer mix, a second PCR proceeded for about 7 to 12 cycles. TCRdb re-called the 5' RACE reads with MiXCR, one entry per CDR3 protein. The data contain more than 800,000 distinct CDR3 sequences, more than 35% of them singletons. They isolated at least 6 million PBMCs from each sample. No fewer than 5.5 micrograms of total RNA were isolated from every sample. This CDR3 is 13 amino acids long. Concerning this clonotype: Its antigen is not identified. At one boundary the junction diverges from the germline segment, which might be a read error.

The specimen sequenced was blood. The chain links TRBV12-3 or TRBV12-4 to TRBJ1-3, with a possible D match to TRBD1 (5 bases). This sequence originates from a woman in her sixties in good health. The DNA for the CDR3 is TGTGCCGGCAGTCCCGGGACGGGGAACACCATATATTTT. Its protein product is CAGSPGTGNTIYF.